One and the same sample provided the 25 T cell receptor beta chains below, sequenced in a study of blood T cell repertoires in COVID-19. Sequencing was performed with immunoSEQ multiplex PCR; in TCRdb, only in-frame clones are kept and a portion is missing. In the table there are about 310,000 clones, about 88% of which are singletons. Sequenced: peripheral blood. These receptors were taken from a man aged 65-85 years with acute or convalescent COVID-19.

This sequence joins TRBV28 and TRBJ1-4; maybe TRBD1 (5 bases). V dropped 4 bases and J dropped 8 bases, with 17 bases sitting between them. Germline-derived CDR1 and CDR2 are MDHEN and SYDVKM. The CDR3 spans 15 residues. The CDR3 DNA sequence: TGTGCCAGCAGTTCCCCCCCGGGGGGAATCGAAAAACTGTTTTTT. Protein sequence: CASSSPPGGIEKLFF.

The chain couples TRBV4-1 to TRBJ2-6; weak D call: TRBD2 (6 bases). Germline V lookup: CDR1 MGHRA, CDR2 YSYEKL. The CDR3 is made up of 17 amino acids. Trimming left V 4 bases short and J 0 bases short, with 13 bases between. CDR3 in amino acids: CASSLGLDRSGANVLTF. The CDR3 bases are TGCGCCAGCAGCCTGGGACTCGACCGCTCTGGGGCCAACGTCCTGACTTTC.

The CDR3 sequence: CASSLGGRDRAGNTIYF. As DNA, the CDR3 is TGTGCCAGCAGCTTAGGGGGCCGGGACAGGGCTGGAAACACCATATATTTT. This chain joins TRBV7-7 and TRBJ1-3; 9 nucleotides agree with TRBD1. Trimming removed 1 base from V and 2 bases from J; junction bases left unmatched: 6. The CDR3 is 17 residues long. The germline gives CDR1 SSHAT, CDR2 FNYEAQ (reference sequence).

This rearrangement joins TRBV6-6 to TRBJ1-5, with D maybe TRBD1 (6 bases). CDR1 MNHNY and CDR2 SVGAGI come from the germline V gene (reference sequence). This CDR3 is 14 amino acids long. The germline V and J ends were trimmed by 8 bases and 6 bases, with 17 bases remaining between them. CDR3 region: CASRGQTKGQPQHF. The CDR3 DNA reads as TGTGCCAGCCGCGGACAGACGAAGGGTCAGCCCCAGCATTTT.

The V gene is TRBV27, the J gene TRBJ2-7; 9 bases align to TRBD1. There are 14 residues in the CDR3. In germline, CDR1 is MNHEY, CDR2 SMNVEV (reference sequence). V was pared by 5 bases and J by 1 base, with 3 bases of the junction left unmatched. The CDR3 DNA is TGTGCCAGCAGTCGGGACAGGGTTTCCTACGAGCAGTACTTC. Translated: CASSRDRVSYEQYF.

This clone was recorded only once. This sequence joins TRBV28 and TRBJ1-6; TRBD1 might be the D (6 bases). The ends were cut back, 6 bases at V and 9 bases at J, with 15 bases in the middle. Germline lookup yields CDR1 MDHEN and CDR2 SYDVKM. The CDR3 is 14 amino acids. The CDR3 sequence: CASSLQGLPSPLHF. CDR3 bases: TGTGCCAGCAGCCTACAGGGTTTACCTTCACCCCTCCACTTT.

The V and J genes are TRBV25-1 and TRBJ2-1; D might be TRBD1 (6 bases). This CDR3 spans 15 amino acids. The germline V and J ends were trimmed by 6 bases and 2 bases, with 14 bases remaining between them. Germline CDR1 and CDR2: MGHDK and SYGVNS. The CDR3 nucleotides are TGTGCCAGCAGCCTGGCAGGGGTTCCCTACAATGAGCAGTTCTTC. Amino acids: CASSLAGVPYNEQFF.

This rearrangement joins TRBV10-1 to TRBJ2-6, with 8 bases lining up with TRBD1. CDR3 length: 20 amino acids. After removal of 2 bases from V and 1 base from J, the junction contained 13 bases not matched to a gene. Germline assignment: CDR1 WNHNN and CDR2 SYGVQD (reference sequence). CDR3 residues: CASSERAGQALQSGANVLTF. For the CDR3, the DNA is TGCGCCAGCAGTGAGCGGGCGGGACAGGCGCTCCAATCTGGGGCCAACGTCCTGACTTTC.

The chain employs TRBV28 and TRBJ2-7; 10 positions match TRBD1. CDR3 length: 13 residues. Germline V gene sequence: CDR1 MDHEN, CDR2 SYDVKM. Trimming removed 6 bases from V and 6 bases from J; junction bases left unmatched: 5. The CDR3 spells CASRGTGVVEQYF. In DNA form, the CDR3 reads TGTGCCAGCAGAGGGACAGGGGTCGTCGAGCAGTACTTC.

J is TRBJ1-1 and V is TRBV9; 8 nucleotides agree with TRBD1. Germline V CDR1 and CDR2: SGDLS, YYNGEE. V trimming: 4 bases; J trimming: 0 bases; junction bases outside the gene matches: 5. The CDR3 runs 15 residues. This CDR3 reads CASSPNRGMNTEAFF. The CDR3 DNA follows: TGTGCCAGCAGCCCTAACAGGGGGATGAACACTGAAGCTTTCTTT. Full variable domain (remainder filled in from reference TRBV9 and TRBJ1-1): DSGVTQTPKHLITATGQRVTLRCSPRSGDLSVYWYQQSLDQGLQFLIQYYNGEERAKGNILERFSAQQFPDLHSELNLSSLELGDSALYFCASSPNRGMNTEAFFGQGTRLTVV.

This clone appeared a few times. The CDR3 spells CASSQDLFQQQYNEQFF. The CDR3 region has the DNA TGCGCCAGCAGCCAAGATCTTTTCCAACAACAGTACAATGAGCAGTTCTTC. The chain uses TRBV4-3 and TRBJ2-1; D gene ambiguous. The CDR3 length is 17 residues. Germline V lookup: CDR1 LGHNA, CDR2 YSLEER. Trimming took off 0 bases at V and 4 bases at J, with 16 bases between the two ends.

This chain joins TRBV7-2 and TRBJ2-3; D is unresolved. Germline assignment: CDR1 SGHTA and CDR2 FQGNSA. The CDR3 has 14 residues. The V end was cut by 0 bases, the J end by 2 bases, with 6 bases between. The CDR3 sequence: CASSLAISTDTQYF. The CDR3 DNA reads as TGTGCCAGCAGCTTAGCTATCTCCACAGATACGCAGTATTTT.

The chain carries TRBV2 and TRBJ2-2; perhaps TRBD2 as D (6 bases). Germline V CDR1 and CDR2: SNHLY, FYNNEI. V was cut by 6 bases and J by 6 bases, with 8 bases left in between. The CDR3 is 12 amino acids. The CDR3: CASRLAAGELFF. CDR3 DNA: TGTGCCAGCAGACTAGCCGCCGGGGAGCTGTTTTTT. Full variable domain (missing parts from reference TRBV2 and TRBJ2-2): EPEVTQTPSHQVTQMGQEVILRCVPISNHLYFYWYRQILGQKVEFLVSFYNNEISEKSEIFDDQFSVERPDGSNFTLKIRSTKLEDSAMYFCASRLAAGELFFGEGSRLTVL.

The rearrangement uses TRBV6-2 or TRBV6-3 and TRBJ1-4; D might be TRBD1 (6 bases). Trimming removed 2 bases from V and 4 bases from J, with 11 bases in between. CDR1 and CDR2 from the germline V gene are MNHEY and SVGEGT. The CDR3 runs to 15 residues. The CDR3 spells CASSYQPGHNEKLFF. In DNA, the CDR3 is TGTGCCAGCAGTTACCAGCCGGGACATAATGAAAAACTGTTTTTT.

The chain carries TRBV28 and TRBJ2-1; no reliable D call. The V gene lost 3 bases and the J gene lost 3 bases, with 6 bases spanning the gap. The length of the CDR3 is 13 residues. Germline V CDR1 and CDR2: MDHEN, SYDVKM. CDR3 amino acids: CASSFSLYNEQFF. CDR3 bases: TGTGCCAGCAGTTTCTCCCTCTACAATGAGCAGTTCTTC. The variable domain in full, with the rest retrieved from reference TRBV28 and TRBJ2-1, is DVKVTQSSRYLVKRTGEKVFLECVQDMDHENMFWYRQDPGLGLRLIYFSYDVKMKEKGDIPEGYSVSREKKERFSLILESASTNQTSMYLCASSFSLYNEQFFGPGTRLTVL.

As for this clone: Other DNA sequences from this sample encode an identical CDR3 as well. The rearrangement joins TRBV2 to TRBJ2-5; D gene unclear. The V and J ends lost 5 bases and 2 bases respectively, with 3 bases between them. The CDR3 extends over 11 amino acids. The germline gives CDR1 SNHLY, CDR2 FYNNEI. In DNA form, the CDR3 reads TGTGCCAGCAGTTTACAAGAGACCCAGTACTTC. Protein sequence: CASSLQETQYF.

The genes are TRBV19 and TRBJ2-4; D may be TRBD2 (5 bases). The V gene lost 10 bases and the J gene lost 3 bases, with 19 bases spanning the gap. The germline V gene has CDR1 LNHDA and CDR2 SQIVND (reference sequence). The CDR3 is 15 residues long. CDR3 sequence reads: CATSFQDSGKNIQYF. CDR3 DNA sequence: TGTGCCACTTCCTTCCAGGACTCAGGCAAAAACATTCAGTACTTC.

This clone was observed a handful of times. V and J are TRBV10-3 and TRBJ2-1; 7 bases match TRBD2. The CDR3 is 14 amino acids. In germline, CDR1 is ENHRY, CDR2 SYGVKD. After removal of 3 bases from V and 9 bases from J, the junction contained 8 bases not matched to a gene. CDR3: CAISEGGSWREQFF. CDR3 nucleotide sequence: TGTGCCATCAGTGAAGGCGGGAGCTGGCGTGAGCAGTTCTTC.

This sequence joins TRBV19 and TRBJ1-2; 7 nucleotides match TRBD1. Germline V gene lookup returns CDR1 LNHDA and CDR2 SQIVND (reference sequence). V shed 4 bases and J 0 bases; nucleotides not matched to a gene: 5. The CDR3 covers 15 residues. CDR3 amino acids: CASSTRQGPNYGYTF. CDR3 nucleotide sequence: TGTGCCAGTAGTACCCGACAGGGACCTAACTATGGCTACACCTTC.

The J gene is TRBJ2-7, the V gene TRBV6-5; D remains unclear. CDR3 length equals 15 residues. Trimming stripped 5 bases from V and 3 bases from J, with 17 bases between. Germline V gene data show CDR1 as MNHEY and CDR2 as SVGAGI. CDR3 loop: CASSTVKPGRYEQYF. CDR3 coding DNA: TGTGCCAGCAGTACGGTAAAGCCTGGTCGCTACGAGCAGTACTTC.

The chain combines TRBV4-1 with TRBJ2-5, with D perhaps TRBD2 (6 bases). The V gene's germline CDR1 is MGHRA and CDR2 YSYEKL. CDR3 size: 15 residues. The V and J ends lost 0 bases and 9 bases respectively, with 17 bases between them. CDR3 sequence: CASSQDGADTGAQYF. In DNA, the CDR3 is TGCGCCAGCAGCCAAGACGGGGCAGACACGGGGGCCCAGTACTTC.

The chain links TRBV6-6 to TRBJ1-2; no firm D call. Germline CDR1 MNHNY, CDR2 SVGAGI (reference sequence). The CDR3 runs to 12 residues. The ends were cut back, 5 bases at V and 5 bases at J, with 9 bases in the middle. The CDR3 sequence is CASSMEAYGYTF. The CDR3 DNA follows: TGTGCCAGCAGTATGGAGGCGTATGGCTACACCTTC.

The genes are TRBV27 and TRBJ2-7; the match to TRBD2 covers 14 bases. V shed 8 bases and J 1 base; nucleotides not matched to a gene: 4. Germline values: CDR1 MNHEY, CDR2 SMNVEV (reference sequence). The CDR3 sequence is 15 residues long. CDR3 loop: CASWTSGGLSYEQYF. CDR3 nucleotide sequence: TGTGCCAGCTGGACTAGCGGGGGGTTATCCTACGAGCAGTACTTC.

The V call is TRBV5-4, the J call TRBJ2-5; TRBD1 might be the D (6 bases). The germline V and J ends were trimmed by 4 bases and 4 bases, with 20 bases remaining between them. From germline, CDR1 is SGHNT and CDR2 YYREEE (reference sequence). The CDR3 is 16 amino acids. CDR3 coding DNA: TGTGCCAGCAGCATGACAGGAAAGTCATTAGGAGAGACCCAGTACTTC. Its translation: CASSMTGKSLGETQYF.

The J gene is TRBJ2-5, the V gene TRBV5-1, with 9 nucleotides matching TRBD2. This CDR3 spans 14 amino acids. CDR1 and CDR2 from the germline V gene are SGHRS and YFSETQ. V was pared by 5 bases and J by 5 bases, with 7 bases of the junction left unmatched. CDR3 coding DNA: TGCGCCAGCAGTTCCGCGGGAGGGCTGGAGACCCAGTACTTC. This translates into CASSSAGGLETQYF.